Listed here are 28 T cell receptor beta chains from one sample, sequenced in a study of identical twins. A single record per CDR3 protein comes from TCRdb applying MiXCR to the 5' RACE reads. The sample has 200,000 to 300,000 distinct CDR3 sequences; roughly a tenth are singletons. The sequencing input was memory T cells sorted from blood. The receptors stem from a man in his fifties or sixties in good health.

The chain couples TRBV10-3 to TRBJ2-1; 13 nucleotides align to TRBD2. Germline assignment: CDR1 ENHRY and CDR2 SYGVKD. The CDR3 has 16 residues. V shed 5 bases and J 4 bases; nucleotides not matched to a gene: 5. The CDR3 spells CAISQLAGGSYNEQFF. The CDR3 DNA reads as TGTGCCATCAGTCAACTAGCGGGAGGGTCATACAATGAGCAGTTCTTC.

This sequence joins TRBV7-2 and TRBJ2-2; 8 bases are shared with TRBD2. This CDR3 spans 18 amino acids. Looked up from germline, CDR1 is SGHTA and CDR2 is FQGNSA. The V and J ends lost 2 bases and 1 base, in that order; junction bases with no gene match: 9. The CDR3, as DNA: TGTGCCAGCAGCTTATCAGTAAGCGGGAGTCTGAACACCGGGGAGCTGTTTTTT. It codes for CASSLSVSGSLNTGELFF.

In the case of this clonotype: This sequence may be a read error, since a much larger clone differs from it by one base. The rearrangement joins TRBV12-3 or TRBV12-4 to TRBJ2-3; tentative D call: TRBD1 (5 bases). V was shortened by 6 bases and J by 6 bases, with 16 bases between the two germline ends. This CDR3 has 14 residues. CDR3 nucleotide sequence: TGTGCCAGCAGCACGGTGGGGCTAGGGGATACGCAGTATTTT. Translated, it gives CASSTVGLGDTQYF.

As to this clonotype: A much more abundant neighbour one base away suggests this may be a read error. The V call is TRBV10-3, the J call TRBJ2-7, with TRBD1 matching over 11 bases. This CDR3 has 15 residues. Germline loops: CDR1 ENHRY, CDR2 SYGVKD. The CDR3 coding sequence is TGTGCCATCAGTGAGAAGGGACAGGGGGGCTACGAGCAGCACTTC. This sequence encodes CAISEKGQGGYEQHF.

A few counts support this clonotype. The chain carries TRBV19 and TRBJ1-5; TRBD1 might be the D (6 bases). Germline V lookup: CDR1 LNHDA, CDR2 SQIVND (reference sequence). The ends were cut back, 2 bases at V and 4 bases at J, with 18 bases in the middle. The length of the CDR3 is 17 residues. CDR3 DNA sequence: TGTGCCAGTAGTATAACACAGGGAGGTATGGCAAATCAGCCCCAGCATTTT. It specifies CASSITQGGMANQPQHF. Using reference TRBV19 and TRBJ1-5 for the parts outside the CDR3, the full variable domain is DGGITQSPKYLFRKEGQNVTLSCEQNLNHDAMYWYRQDPGQGLRLIYYSQIVNDFQKGDIAEGYSVSREKKESFPLTVTSAQKNPTAFYLCASSITQGGMANQPQHFGDGTRLSIL.

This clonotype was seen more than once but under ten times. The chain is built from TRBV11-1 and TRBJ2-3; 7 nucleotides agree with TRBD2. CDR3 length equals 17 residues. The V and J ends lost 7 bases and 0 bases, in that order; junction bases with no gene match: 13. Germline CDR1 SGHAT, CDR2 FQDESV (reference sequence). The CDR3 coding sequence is TGTGCCAGCACCCTAAGCCGAGCGGGAACTAGCACAGATACGCAGTATTTT. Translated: CASTLSRAGTSTDTQYF.

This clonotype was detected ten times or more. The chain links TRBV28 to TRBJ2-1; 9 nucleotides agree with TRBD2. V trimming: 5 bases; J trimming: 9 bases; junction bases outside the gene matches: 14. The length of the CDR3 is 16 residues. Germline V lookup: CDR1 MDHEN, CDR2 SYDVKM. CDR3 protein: CASSGRIAGVLGEQFF. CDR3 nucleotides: TGTGCCAGCAGTGGGCGGATAGCGGGAGTTCTCGGTGAGCAGTTCTTC.

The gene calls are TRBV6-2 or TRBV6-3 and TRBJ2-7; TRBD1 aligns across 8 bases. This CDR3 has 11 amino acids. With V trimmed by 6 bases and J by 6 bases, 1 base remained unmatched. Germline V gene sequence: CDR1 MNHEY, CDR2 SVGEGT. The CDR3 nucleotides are TGTGCCAGCAGGGACAGGGTCGAGCAGTACTTC. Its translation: CASRDRVEQYF.

The CDR3 protein is CASSQLAGGTGELFF. The CDR3 DNA is TGTGCCAGCAGCCAATTGGCAGGGGGCACCGGGGAGCTGTTTTTT. J is TRBJ2-2 and V is TRBV14; 7 bases align to TRBD1. The length of the CDR3 is 15 residues. Trimming at V came to 2 bases and at J to 4 bases, leaving 4 bases not matched to a gene. Germline-derived CDR1 and CDR2 are SGHDN and FVKESK. The complete variable domain, with remaining parts taken from reference TRBV14 and TRBJ2-2, reads EAGVTQFPSHSVIEKGQTVTLRCDPISGHDNLYWYRRVMGKEIKFLLHFVKESKQDESGMPNNRFLAERTGGTYSTLKVQPAELEDSGVYFCASSQLAGGTGELFFGEGSRLTVL.

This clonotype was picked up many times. DNA of the CDR3: TGTGCCACCAGCAGAGACCCCGGGGTGCGGAGCACAGATACGCAGTATTTT. It codes for CATSRDPGVRSTDTQYF. The V gene is TRBV15, the J gene TRBJ2-3; the D gene is possibly TRBD2 (5 bases). V was cut by 0 bases and J by 0 bases, with 13 bases left in between. The CDR3 has 17 residues. The germline gives CDR1 LNHNV, CDR2 YYDKDF (reference sequence).

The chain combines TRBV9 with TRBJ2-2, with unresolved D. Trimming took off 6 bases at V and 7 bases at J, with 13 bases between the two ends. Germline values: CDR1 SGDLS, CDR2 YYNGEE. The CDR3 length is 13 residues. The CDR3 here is CASTLAAFGELFF. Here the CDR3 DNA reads TGTGCCAGCACCCTGGCGGCGTTCGGGGAGCTGTTTTTT.

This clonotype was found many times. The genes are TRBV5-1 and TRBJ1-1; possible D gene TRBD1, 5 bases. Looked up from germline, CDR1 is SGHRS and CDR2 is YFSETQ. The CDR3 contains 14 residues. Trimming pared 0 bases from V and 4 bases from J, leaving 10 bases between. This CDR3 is CASSLEAGITEAFF. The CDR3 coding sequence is TGCGCCAGCAGCTTGGAGGCAGGGATCACTGAAGCTTTCTTT.

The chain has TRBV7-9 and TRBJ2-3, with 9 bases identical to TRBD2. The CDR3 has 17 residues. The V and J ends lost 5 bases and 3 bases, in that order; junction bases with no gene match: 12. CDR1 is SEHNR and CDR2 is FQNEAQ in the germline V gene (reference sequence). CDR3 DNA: TGTGCCAGCAGCCGAAGCGGGAGGAAGGGGAGGACAGATACGCAGTATTTT. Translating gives CASSRSGRKGRTDTQYF.

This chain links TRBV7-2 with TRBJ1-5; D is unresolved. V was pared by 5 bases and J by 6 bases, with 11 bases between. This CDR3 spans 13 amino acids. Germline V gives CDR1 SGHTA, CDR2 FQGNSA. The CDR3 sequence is CASSLMSGQPQHF. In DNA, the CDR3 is TGTGCCAGCAGCCTAATGTCTGGTCAGCCCCAGCATTTT.

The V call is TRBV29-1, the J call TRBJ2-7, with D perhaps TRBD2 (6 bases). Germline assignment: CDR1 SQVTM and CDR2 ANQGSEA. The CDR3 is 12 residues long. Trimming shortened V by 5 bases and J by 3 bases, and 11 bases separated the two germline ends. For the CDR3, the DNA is TGCAGCGTTAAAATCGGGGGCTACGAGCAGTACTTC. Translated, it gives CSVKIGGYEQYF.

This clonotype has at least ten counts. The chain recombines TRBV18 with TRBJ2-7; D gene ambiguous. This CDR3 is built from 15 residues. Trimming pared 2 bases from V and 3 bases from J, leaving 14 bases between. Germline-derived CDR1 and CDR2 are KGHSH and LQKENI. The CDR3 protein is CASSPGRADRYEQYF. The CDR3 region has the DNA TGTGCCAGCTCACCAGGTCGGGCGGATCGCTACGAGCAGTACTTC.

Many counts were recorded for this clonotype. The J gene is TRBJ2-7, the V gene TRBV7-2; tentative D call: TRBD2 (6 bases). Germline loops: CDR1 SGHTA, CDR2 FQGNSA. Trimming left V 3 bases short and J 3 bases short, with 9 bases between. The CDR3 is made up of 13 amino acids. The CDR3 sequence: CASSFISGYEQYF. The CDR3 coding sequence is TGTGCCAGCAGCTTTATTAGCGGCTACGAGCAGTACTTC.

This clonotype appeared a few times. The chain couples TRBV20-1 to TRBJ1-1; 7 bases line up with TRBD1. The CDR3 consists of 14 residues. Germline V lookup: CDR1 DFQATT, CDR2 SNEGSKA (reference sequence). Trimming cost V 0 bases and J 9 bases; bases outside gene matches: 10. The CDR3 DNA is TGCAGTGCTAGAGACGGGACAGTCGGTTCAAAAGCTTTCTTT. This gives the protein CSARDGTVGSKAFF.

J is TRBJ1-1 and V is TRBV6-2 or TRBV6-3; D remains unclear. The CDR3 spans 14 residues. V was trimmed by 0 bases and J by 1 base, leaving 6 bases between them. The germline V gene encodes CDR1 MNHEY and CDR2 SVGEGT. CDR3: CASSYSMENTEAFF. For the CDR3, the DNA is TGTGCCAGCAGTTACTCGATGGAGAACACTGAAGCTTTCTTT.

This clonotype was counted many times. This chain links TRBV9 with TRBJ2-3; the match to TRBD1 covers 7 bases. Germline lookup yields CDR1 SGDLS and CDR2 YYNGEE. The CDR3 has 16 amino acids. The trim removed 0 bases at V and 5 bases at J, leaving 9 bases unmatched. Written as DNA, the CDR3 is TGTGCCAGCAGCGTAGACTTCTGGACAGGCGGAGATACGCAGTATTTT. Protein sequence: CASSVDFWTGGDTQYF.

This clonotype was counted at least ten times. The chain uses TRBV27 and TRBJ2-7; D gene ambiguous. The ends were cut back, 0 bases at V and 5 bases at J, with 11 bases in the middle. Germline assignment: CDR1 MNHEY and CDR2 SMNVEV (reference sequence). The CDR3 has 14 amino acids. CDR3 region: CASSLSLQYHEQYF. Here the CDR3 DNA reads TGTGCCAGCAGTTTATCGCTTCAGTATCACGAGCAGTACTTC.

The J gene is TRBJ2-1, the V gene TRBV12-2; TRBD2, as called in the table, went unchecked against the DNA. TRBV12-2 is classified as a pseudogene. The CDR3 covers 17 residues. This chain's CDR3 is CASRSGLAGVNYNEQFF. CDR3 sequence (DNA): TGTGCAAGTCGCTCGGGACTAGCGGGAGTAAACTACAATGAGCAGTTCTTC.

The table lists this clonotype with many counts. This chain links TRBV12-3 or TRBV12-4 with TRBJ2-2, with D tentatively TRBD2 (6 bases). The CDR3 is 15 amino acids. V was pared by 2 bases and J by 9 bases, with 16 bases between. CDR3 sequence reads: CASSLKGLTTRELFF. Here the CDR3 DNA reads TGTGCCAGCAGTTTAAAGGGACTCACAACTAGGGAGCTGTTTTTT.

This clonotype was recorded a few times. The CDR3 DNA is TGTGCCAGCAGCCTAAGTCCGGGACAGGGGCAAGAGACCCAGTACTTC. This sequence encodes CASSLSPGQGQETQYF. This chain connects TRBV4-2 to TRBJ2-5; 10 positions match TRBD1. Germline CDR1 reads LGHNA; CDR2 reads YNFKEQ. Trimming cost V 4 bases and J 2 bases; bases outside gene matches: 7. This CDR3 is built from 16 residues.

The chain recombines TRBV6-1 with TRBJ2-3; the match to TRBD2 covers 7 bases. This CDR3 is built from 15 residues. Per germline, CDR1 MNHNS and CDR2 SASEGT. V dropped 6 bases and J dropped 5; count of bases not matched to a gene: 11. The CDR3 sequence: CASRRDSGSGDTQYF. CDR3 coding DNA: TGTGCCAGCAGACGGGATAGCGGGTCGGGAGATACGCAGTATTTT.

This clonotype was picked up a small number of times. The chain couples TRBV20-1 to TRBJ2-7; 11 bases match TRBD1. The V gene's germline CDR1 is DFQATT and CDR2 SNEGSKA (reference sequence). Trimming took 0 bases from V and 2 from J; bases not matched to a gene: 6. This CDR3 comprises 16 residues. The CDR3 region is CSARDPGQGVTYEQYF. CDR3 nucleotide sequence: TGCAGTGCTAGAGATCCGGGACAGGGGGTAACCTACGAGCAGTACTTC.

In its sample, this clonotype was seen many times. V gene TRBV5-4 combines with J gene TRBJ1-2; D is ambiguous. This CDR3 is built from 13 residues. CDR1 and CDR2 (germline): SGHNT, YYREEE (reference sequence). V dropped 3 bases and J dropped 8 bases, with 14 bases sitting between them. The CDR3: CASSYSNYGGYTF. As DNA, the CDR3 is TGTGCCAGCAGCTATTCTAACTATGGCGGCTACACCTTC.

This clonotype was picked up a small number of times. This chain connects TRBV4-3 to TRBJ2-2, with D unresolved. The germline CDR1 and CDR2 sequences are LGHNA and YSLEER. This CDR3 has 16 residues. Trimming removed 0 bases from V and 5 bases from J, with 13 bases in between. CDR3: CASSQEPPPMTGELFF. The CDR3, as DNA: TGCGCCAGCAGCCAAGAGCCCCCCCCGATGACCGGGGAGCTGTTTTTT.